This is a list of T cell receptor beta chains from one sample in a study of T cell responses to AZD1222 COVID-19 vaccine. Some clones are missing from TCRdb's copy, which holds only in-frame ones; the method was immunoSEQ multiplex PCR. Among 100,000 to 150,000 clones listed, 85% to 90% were seen once. This material consisted of peripheral blood, taken on day 0 of AZD1222 vaccination. These receptors were collected from an adult in good health. CDR3s include the opening cysteine and the closing phenylalanine or tryptophan. The D gene is left open where the match is weak. Only part of the rows carry a size: once, few, many, or a class if the clone is expanded.

CDR3aa	CDR3nt	d_gene	v_gene	abundance	j_gene
CAISGDAGGGEKLFF	TGTGCCATCAGTGGAGACGCAGGAGGAGGTGAAAAACTGTTTTTT	-	TRBV10-3	few	TRBJ1-4
CASSASYTF	TGTGCCAGCAGTGCAAGCTACACCTTC	-	TRBV25-1	-	TRBJ1-2
CASSLVGGSADTQYF	TGTGCCAGCAGCTTAGTGGGTGGGTCCGCAGATACGCAGTATTTT	-	TRBV7-2	-	TRBJ2-3
CASRSGTEAFF	TGTGCCAGTAGGTCGGGCACTGAAGCTTTCTTT	-	TRBV7-3	-	TRBJ1-1
CASSGIAGATGELFF	TGTGCCAGCAGTGGGATAGCGGGGGCCACCGGGGAGCTGTTTTTT	TRBD2	TRBV2	-	TRBJ2-2
CSGTRNTEAFF	TGCAGTGGCACCAGGAACACTGAAGCTTTCTTT	-	TRBV29-1	-	TRBJ1-1
CASSERDGYNSPLHF	TGTGCCAGCAGTGAGAGGGATGGCTATAATTCACCCCTCCACTTT	-	TRBV2	-	TRBJ1-6
CASSQEIGIGELFF	TGTGCCAGCAGCCAAGAAATCGGAATCGGGGAGCTGTTTTTT	-	TRBV14	-	TRBJ2-2
CASSKQGQNTEAFF	TGTGCCAGCAGCAAACAGGGGCAAAACACTGAAGCTTTCTTT	TRBD1	TRBV6-5	-	TRBJ1-1
CASSPPGRASDTQYF	TGTGCCAGCTCACCACCGGGCAGGGCATCAGATACGCAGTATTTT	-	TRBV18	-	TRBJ2-3
CSVELRAGVSGANVLTF	TGCAGCGTTGAGTTGCGAGCGGGAGTATCGGGGGCCAACGTCCTGACTTTC	TRBD2	TRBV29-1	-	TRBJ2-6
CATRDSGDYEQYF	TGTGCCACCCGGGACAGTGGCGACTACGAGCAGTACTTC	TRBD1	TRBV6-5	-	TRBJ2-7
CASSYPGTGSNQPQHF	TGTGCCAGCAGTTACCCCGGGACGGGAAGCAATCAGCCCCAGCATTTT	-	TRBV6-5	-	TRBJ1-5
CASSSGASSGNTIYF	TGTGCCAGCAGCTCCGGGGCCTCCTCTGGAAACACCATATATTTT	-	TRBV5-5	-	TRBJ1-3
CASSPRPSEGELFF	TGTGCCAGCTCACCACGCCCTTCGGAGGGGGAGCTGTTTTTT	-	TRBV18	-	TRBJ2-2
CSASIAGDVYTQYF	TGCAGTGCTAGTATAGCGGGAGATGTGTATACGCAGTATTTT	TRBD2	TRBV20-1	once	TRBJ2-3
CASSQEGRGGNSPLHF	TGCGCCAGCAGCCAAGAGGGCCGTGGGGGTAATTCACCCCTCCACTTT	-	TRBV4-1	-	TRBJ1-6
CASSQGLAGTYEQYF	TGTGCCAGCAGCCAGGGACTAGCGGGGACCTACGAGCAGTACTTC	TRBD2	TRBV5-6	-	TRBJ2-7
CASSDRGTQETQYF	TGTGCCAGTAGTGATCGCGGGACCCAAGAGACCCAGTACTTC	-	TRBV19	-	TRBJ2-5
CASSSDGTGGNEQYF	TGTGCCAGCAGCTCCGACGGGACAGGGGGAAACGAGCAGTACTTC	TRBD1	TRBV7-8	-	TRBJ2-7
CSVSTGTLQYF	TGCAGCGTCTCTACCGGGACACTTCAGTACTTC	-	TRBV29-1	-	TRBJ2-7
CASSRDRGGTGELFF	TGTGCCAGCAGCAGGGACCGAGGGGGCACCGGGGAGCTGTTTTTT	-	TRBV13	-	TRBJ2-2
CASSLGEGLTYEQYF	TGCGCCAGCAGCTTGGGGGAGGGATTAACCTACGAGCAGTACTTC	TRBD2	TRBV5-1	-	TRBJ2-7
CASSGLAGGSTDTQYF	TGTGCCAGCAGCGGATTAGCGGGGGGTAGCACAGATACGCAGTATTTT	TRBD2	TRBV5-6	-	TRBJ2-3
CASSQDIPRGGNEKLFF	TGTGCCAGCAGCCAAGATATCCCGCGCGGTGGGAATGAAAAACTGTTTTTT	-	TRBV3-1/TRBV3-2	-	TRBJ1-4
CASSPRQGATEAFF	TGTGCCAGTAGTCCCCGACAGGGGGCGACTGAAGCTTTCTTT	TRBD1	TRBV19	-	TRBJ1-1
CASSAGRQVEAFF	TGTGCCAGCAGCGCAGGGAGGCAGGTTGAAGCTTTCTTT	-	TRBV7-3	-	TRBJ1-1
CASSVEGGPDGYTF	TGTGCCAGCAGCGTAGAGGGGGGGCCGGATGGCTACACCTTC	-	TRBV9	-	TRBJ1-2
CASSATLAGGTDTQYF	TGTGCCAGCAGCGCAACTCTAGCGGGAGGCACAGATACGCAGTATTTT	TRBD2	TRBV7-9	-	TRBJ2-3